This T cell receptor (beta chain) was obtained from a study of T cell responses to AZD1222 COVID-19 vaccine. Study overall: It was second doses at about 4 or about 12 weeks that were pooled. Findings and limits, study-wide: The donors showed a predominance of white British ancestry and of females, with possible underestimation of clonal diversity. Compared with day 0, the breadth and depth of the Spike-specific TCR repertoire rose significantly after two doses of AZD1222.

This clone was seen only once. No antigen is known for it. Clones were sequenced by immunoSEQ multiplex PCR, and TCRdb holds only the in-frame ones, with some missing. Of fewer than 200,000 clones listed, 80% to 95% are singletons. The specimen was peripheral blood, collected on day 0 of AZD1222 vaccination. The sequence derives from an adult in good health.

The CDR3 sequence: CASRHRTGAGDSPLHF. For the CDR3, the DNA is TGCGCCAGCAGGCACCGAACAGGGGCTGGGGATTCACCCCTCCACTTT. The chain recombines TRBV5-1 with TRBJ1-6; 7 bases align to TRBD1. V lost 5 bases and J lost 8; bases outside the gene matches: 13. The CDR3 has 16 residues. CDR1 and CDR2 (germline): SGHRS, YFSETQ.